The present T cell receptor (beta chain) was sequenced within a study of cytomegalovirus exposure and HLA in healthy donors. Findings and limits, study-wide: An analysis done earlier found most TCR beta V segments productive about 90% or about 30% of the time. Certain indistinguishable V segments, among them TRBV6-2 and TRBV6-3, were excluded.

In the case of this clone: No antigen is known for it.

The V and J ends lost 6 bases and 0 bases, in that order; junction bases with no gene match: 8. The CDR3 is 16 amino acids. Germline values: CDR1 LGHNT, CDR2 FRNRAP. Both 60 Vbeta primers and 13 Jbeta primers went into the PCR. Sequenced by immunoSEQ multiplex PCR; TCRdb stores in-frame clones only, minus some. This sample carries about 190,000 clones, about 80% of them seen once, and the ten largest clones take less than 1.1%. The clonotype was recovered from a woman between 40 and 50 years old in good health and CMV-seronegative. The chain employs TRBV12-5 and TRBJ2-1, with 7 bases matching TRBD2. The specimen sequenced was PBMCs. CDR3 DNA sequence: TGTGCTAGTGGCCCGCCTAGCGGTGGCTCCTACAATGAGCAGTTCTTC. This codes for CASGPPSGGSYNEQFF.